This is a list of T cell receptor beta chains from one sample in a study of cytomegalovirus exposure and HLA in healthy donors. Sequencing used immunoSEQ multiplex PCR; TCRdb keeps in-frame clones, though not all of them. The table shows around 200,000 clones, with about 82% occurring only once. Specimen: PBMCs. All receptors derive from a woman aged 45-59 years in good health and CMV-seronegative. The CDR3 runs from the conserved cysteine through the conserved F or W. The order of the fields is D gene, clone size, V gene, J gene, CDR3 DNA, CDR3 protein. A D gene is named only where the DNA matches it firmly. Clone size is shown for a subset of rows, as once, few, many or a class of expanded clone.

D: .; size: once; V: TRBV30; J: TRBJ2-5; DNA: TGTGCCTGGAGTAAAGGGGGAGTCGAAGAGACCCAGTACTTC; CDR3: CAWSKGGVEETQYF
D: .; size: .; V: TRBV15; J: TRBJ1-1; DNA: TGTGCCACCAGCAGAGATGGCGGGGGTGGCACTGAAGCTTTCTTT; CDR3: CATSRDGGGGTEAFF
D: .; size: .; V: TRBV7-2; J: TRBJ2-7; DNA: TGTGCCAGCAGCTTGAGTTCGGTTAGGAGCGAGCAGTACTTC; CDR3: CASSLSSVRSEQYF
D: TRBD2; size: .; V: TRBV7-2; J: TRBJ2-7; DNA: TGTGCCAGCAGCGAGCTTCCCGGGACTAGCGGGTACGAGCAGTACTTC; CDR3: CASSELPGTSGYEQYF
D: TRBD1; size: .; V: TRBV6-5; J: TRBJ1-1; DNA: TGTGCCAGCTGGACAGGGCGGAGGAACACTGAAGCTTTCTTT; CDR3: CASWTGRRNTEAFF
D: TRBD2; size: .; V: TRBV27; J: TRBJ2-1; DNA: TGTGCCAGTTATGGGTCAGCGGGAGGGCAGAAGTTGAATGAGCAGTTCTTC; CDR3: CASYGSAGGQKLNEQFF
D: .; size: .; V: TRBV5-6; J: TRBJ2-7; DNA: TGTGCCAGCAGTCCTTCGCGTTCCTACGAGCAGTACTTC; CDR3: CASSPSRSYEQYF
D: TRBD2; size: .; V: TRBV7-9; J: TRBJ2-1; DNA: TGTGCCAGCAGCTCGGGGACTAGCTATATATACAATGAGCAGTTCTTC; CDR3: CASSSGTSYIYNEQFF
D: TRBD1; size: .; V: TRBV18; J: TRBJ1-5; DNA: TGTGCCAGCTCAACGGACAGGGAGAGCAATCAGCCCCAGCATTTT; CDR3: CASSTDRESNQPQHF
D: .; size: .; V: TRBV7-9; J: TRBJ1-2; DNA: TGTTCCAGCAGCTTAGTTTCGGGTTACTATGGCTACACCTTC; CDR3: CSSSLVSGYYGYTF
D: .; size: .; V: TRBV11-3; J: TRBJ2-1; DNA: TGTGCCAGCAGCCTTCCGGGGGGCCAGCAGTTCTTC; CDR3: CASSLPGGQQFF
D: TRBD2; size: .; V: TRBV5-4; J: TRBJ2-1; DNA: TGTGCCAGCAGCTTGGACGGGGGAGGGCCCTACAATGAGCAGTTCTTC; CDR3: CASSLDGGGPYNEQFF
D: TRBD1; size: .; V: TRBV28; J: TRBJ1-2; DNA: TGTGCCAGCAGTGGGGACAGGGCGAATGGCTACACCTTC; CDR3: CASSGDRANGYTF
D: .; size: .; V: TRBV30; J: TRBJ1-5; DNA: TGTGCCTGGAGTGTGGGCGACGATCAGCCCCAGCATTTT; CDR3: CAWSVGDDQPQHF
D: TRBD1; size: .; V: TRBV10-3; J: TRBJ2-7; DNA: TGTGCCATCAGTTTGGACAGGGTCTCCTACGAGCAGTACTTC; CDR3: CAISLDRVSYEQYF
D: .; size: .; V: TRBV10-1; J: TRBJ1-1; DNA: TGCCCTCGGGCAGGCAAGGGGATTTATATGAACACTGAAGCTTTCTTT; CDR3: CPRAGKGIYMNTEAFF
D: TRBD1; size: .; V: TRBV29-1; J: TRBJ1-5; DNA: TGCAGCGTGAGACAGGGTACGGGCTATCAGCCCCAGCATTTT; CDR3: CSVRQGTGYQPQHF
D: .; size: .; V: TRBV30; J: TRBJ1-1; DNA: TGTGCCTGGAGCGCAAAGCGGGAAGCTTTCTTT; CDR3: CAWSAKREAFF
D: .; size: .; V: TRBV7-9; J: TRBJ1-2; DNA: TGTGCCAGCAGCCCAAGGACAAAACCTGGCTACACCTTC; CDR3: CASSPRTKPGYTF
D: TRBD1; size: .; V: TRBV6-5; J: TRBJ2-7; DNA: TGTGCCAGCAGTGCGCGCCGGGACAGGACCTACGAGCAGTACTTC; CDR3: CASSARRDRTYEQYF
D: TRBD2; size: .; V: TRBV10-3; J: TRBJ2-5; DNA: TGTGCCATCAGTGCCGGAGCGGGAGCACGGGAGACCCAGTACTTC; CDR3: CAISAGAGARETQYF
D: TRBD1; size: .; V: TRBV4-3; J: TRBJ1-1; DNA: TGCGCCAGCAGCCATGGGGTTGGGACAGGTCGGACTGAAGCTTTCTTT; CDR3: CASSHGVGTGRTEAFF
D: .; size: few; V: TRBV13; J: TRBJ2-1; DNA: TGTGCCAGCAGCTTAGGGGACTTCCTCAGCTCCTACAATGAGCAGTTCTTC; CDR3: CASSLGDFLSSYNEQFF
D: .; size: .; V: TRBV6-1; J: TRBJ1-2; DNA: TGTGCCAGCAGTCCCGGACTTAGTGGTAACTATGGCTACACCTTC; CDR3: CASSPGLSGNYGYTF
D: TRBD2; size: .; V: TRBV19; J: TRBJ2-1; DNA: TGTGCCAGTAGTATTGGCGGGAGCCCTTTCTACAATGAGCAGTTCTTC; CDR3: CASSIGGSPFYNEQFF
D: TRBD1; size: .; V: TRBV9; J: TRBJ1-2; DNA: TGTGCCAGCAGCGCCCAACCGGGACAGGGAGACTATGGCTACACCTTC; CDR3: CASSAQPGQGDYGYTF
D: .; size: .; V: TRBV5-6; J: TRBJ1-1; DNA: TGTGCCAGCAGCTTGGTAGGCAGGGGGAACACTGAAGCTTTCTTT; CDR3: CASSLVGRGNTEAFF
D: TRBD2; size: few; V: TRBV18; J: TRBJ2-2; DNA: TGTGCCAGCTCACCACGGCGGCTAGCGGGACCCAACACCGGGGAGCTGTTTTTT; CDR3: CASSPRRLAGPNTGELFF
D: .; size: .; V: TRBV5-1; J: TRBJ1-3; DNA: TGCGCCAGCAGCCAGAACCGTCAGAACTCTGGAAACACCATATATTTT; CDR3: CASSQNRQNSGNTIYF
D: TRBD1; size: .; V: TRBV6-1; J: TRBJ2-7; DNA: TGTGCCAGCAGCCCGGACAGGGTAGGGTACGAGCAGTACTTC; CDR3: CASSPDRVGYEQYF
D: .; size: .; V: TRBV5-4; J: TRBJ2-5; DNA: TGTGCCAGCAGCTTGGGGCAGGGACAAGAGACCCAGTACTTC; CDR3: CASSLGQGQETQYF
D: .; size: .; V: TRBV21-1; J: TRBJ2-7; DNA: TGTGCCAGCAGCGAAGGACTAGCGGGAGTTCTTGTCGACGAGCAGTACTTC; CDR3: CASSEGLAGVLVDEQYF
D: .; size: few; V: TRBV9; J: TRBJ2-7; DNA: TGTGCCAGCAGCGCCTCCACAGGCTACGAGCAGTACTTC; CDR3: CASSASTGYEQYF
D: TRBD1; size: .; V: TRBV28; J: TRBJ2-2; DNA: TGTGCCAGCAGTCCGTCCGGGACAGGGTTCGGGGAGCTGTTTTTT; CDR3: CASSPSGTGFGELFF
D: TRBD1; size: once; V: TRBV2; J: TRBJ2-5; DNA: TGTGCCAGCAGAAGGGACAGACAAGAGACCCAGTACTTC; CDR3: CASRRDRQETQYF
D: .; size: .; V: TRBV9; J: TRBJ1-5; DNA: TGTGCCAGCAGCGTAGGTACAGGGACGGGTCAGCCCCAGCATTTT; CDR3: CASSVGTGTGQPQHF
D: TRBD1; size: .; V: TRBV19; J: TRBJ1-1; DNA: TGTGCCAGTAGTTTTTTACAGGGGTCGGGGAACACTGAAGCTTTCTTT; CDR3: CASSFLQGSGNTEAFF
D: .; size: .; V: TRBV7-8; J: TRBJ2-1; DNA: TGTGCCAGCAGCTTAGCGCGGGCCTACAATGAGCAGTTCTTC; CDR3: CASSLARAYNEQFF
D: .; size: .; V: TRBV5-1; J: TRBJ2-1; DNA: TGCGCCAGCAGCTTGGGAGGCTGGCAAAACCGGGACAAAGAGTTCTTC; CDR3: CASSLGGWQNRDKEFF
D: .; size: .; V: TRBV15; J: TRBJ2-6; DNA: TGTGCCACCAGCAGGGGCGGGTCTGGGGCCAACGTCCTGACTTTC; CDR3: CATSRGGSGANVLTF
D: TRBD1; size: .; V: TRBV5-4; J: TRBJ1-1; DNA: TGTGCCAGCAGGTCGGGACAGGGGAGGGCCACTGAAGCTTTCTTT; CDR3: CASRSGQGRATEAFF
D: TRBD1; size: .; V: TRBV6-5; J: TRBJ2-1; DNA: TGTGCCAGCAGTAGTCCCGGGACAGTACAAGATGAGCAGTTCTTC; CDR3: CASSSPGTVQDEQFF
D: TRBD2; size: .; V: TRBV28; J: TRBJ2-7; DNA: TGTGCCAGCAGTCCGGCGGGAGTAGGTTACGAGCAGTACTTC; CDR3: CASSPAGVGYEQYF